The 14 T cell receptor beta chains below were found in one sample sequenced in a study of T cell responses to AZD1222 COVID-19 vaccine. The repertoire was sequenced with immunoSEQ multiplex PCR; TCRdb's copy has only in-frame clones and lacks some. This repertoire shows 150,000 or so clones, 90% to 95% found once; its top ten account for about 1.5%. The source was peripheral blood, collected on day 0 of AZD1222 vaccination. The receptors shown here come from an adult in good health.

The chain combines TRBV19 with TRBJ2-5; D is perhaps TRBD1 (6 bases). CDR3 size: 14 residues. V was cut by 1 base and J by 5 bases, with 11 bases left in between. Per germline, CDR1 LNHDA and CDR2 SQIVND (reference sequence). The CDR3 DNA reads TGTGCCAGTAGTATAGGGCAGGGGATGGAGACCCAGTACTTC. This translates into CASSIGQGMETQYF.

This clone has just one count. The CDR3 is CASSSQGGGSYEQYF. CDR3 DNA sequence: TGTGCCAGCAGCTCACAGGGGGGAGGATCCTACGAGCAGTACTTC. V gene TRBV7-2 combines with J gene TRBJ2-7; 8 bases line up with TRBD1. Per germline, CDR1 SGHTA and CDR2 FQGNSA. J was trimmed by 1 base and V by 4 bases; bases with no gene match: 6. This CDR3 has 15 residues.

V is TRBV4-3 and J is TRBJ1-3; a weak D match, TRBD1 (5 bases). Trimming removed 0 bases at V and 0 bases at J, with 9 bases between. Germline-derived CDR1 and CDR2 are LGHNA and YSLEER. The CDR3 totals 16 residues. CDR3 coding DNA: TGCGCCAGCAGCCAAGATTTCGGGACCTCTGGAAACACCATATATTTT. Its translation is CASSQDFGTSGNTIYF.

The CDR3: CASSGASESEQYF. The CDR3 DNA is TGTGCCAGCAGCGGGGCTAGCGAGAGCGAGCAGTACTTC. The chain recombines TRBV11-3 with TRBJ2-7; perhaps TRBD2 as D (6 bases). Germline CDR1 is SGHNT and CDR2 is YENEEA. The length of the CDR3 is 13 residues. V dropped 5 bases and J dropped 6 bases, with 14 bases sitting between them.

V gene TRBV13 combines with J gene TRBJ2-7, with a tentative D call TRBD2 (6 bases). This CDR3 is built from 15 residues. V dropped 5 bases and J dropped 7 bases, with 21 bases sitting between them. From germline, CDR1 is PRHDT and CDR2 FYEKMQ (reference sequence). The CDR3 DNA reads as TGTGCCAGCAGCCCCGGGAGTGGGGAATATGGAGAGCAGTACTTC. Encoded protein: CASSPGSGEYGEQYF.

The chain couples TRBV6-5 to TRBJ2-2, with D perhaps matching TRBD2 (6 bases). CDR3 length: 14 amino acids. Germline V gene data show CDR1 as MNHEY and CDR2 as SVGAGI. V dropped 8 bases and J dropped 3 bases, with 13 bases sitting between them. The CDR3 DNA reads as TGTGCCAGCGGCTCGGGGGTCGACACCGGGGAGCTGTTTTTT. Its protein product is CASGSGVDTGELFF.

The chain is built from TRBV6-5 and TRBJ1-2, with TRBD1 as a possible D gene (5 bases). Trimming removed 6 bases from V and 8 bases from J, with 19 bases in between. Germline values: CDR1 MNHEY, CDR2 SVGAGI. This CDR3 has 14 amino acids. The CDR3 coding sequence is TGTGCCAGCAGCTATATGAGGACACTTGGCGGCTACACCTTC. This codes for CASSYMRTLGGYTF.

The gene calls are TRBV7-9 and TRBJ2-3; D gene ambiguous. Germline V lookup: CDR1 SEHNR, CDR2 FQNEAQ (reference sequence). This CDR3 contains 15 residues. Trimming left V 0 bases short and J 2 bases short, with 9 bases between. CDR3 DNA: TGTGCCAGCAGCTTAGCGCCCGGATCCACAGATACGCAGTATTTT. Protein sequence: CASSLAPGSTDTQYF.

This sequence joins TRBV19 and TRBJ2-1; D unclear. The CDR3 length is 13 residues. Between the trimmed V and J ends, which lost 7 bases and 3 bases, there was a span of 10 bases. Germline CDR1 LNHDA, CDR2 SQIVND (reference sequence). The CDR3 DNA sequence: TGTGCCAGTACCTTGTCGGTCTACAATGAGCAGTTCTTC. Translation gives CASTLSVYNEQFF.

The chain's CDR3 is CASSLRVLAGAASYEQYF. The CDR3 DNA reads TGTGCCAGCAGCCTTAGGGTGCTAGCGGGAGCTGCGTCCTACGAGCAGTACTTC. The rearrangement links TRBV7-8 to TRBJ2-7; 10 bases fit TRBD2. This CDR3 region has 18 residues. V shed 5 bases and J 1 base; nucleotides not matched to a gene: 14. Germline CDR1 and CDR2: SGHVS and FQNEAQ. Supplemented by reference TRBV7-8 and TRBJ2-7, the full variable domain reads GAGVSQSPRYKVAKRGQDVALRCDPISGHVSLFWYQQALGQGPEFLTYFQNEAQLDKSGLPSDRFFAERPEGSVSTLKIQRTQQEDSAVYLCASSLRVLAGAASYEQYFGPGTRLTVT.

The chain is built from TRBV3-1 (or the pseudogene TRBV3-2) and TRBJ1-5; D remains unclear. The V gene lost 1 base and the J gene lost 7 bases, with 8 bases spanning the gap. In germline, CDR1 is LGHDT, CDR2 YNNKEL (reference sequence). The CDR3 runs 13 residues. CDR3 nucleotide sequence: TGTGCCAGCAGCCAAGTGGGAGAACAGCCCCAGCATTTT. Protein product: CASSQVGEQPQHF.

The rearrangement joins TRBV11-3 to TRBJ2-7; TRBD2 aligns across 7 bases. CDR3 length: 16 amino acids. J lost 0 bases, V lost 5 bases, and 10 bases had no gene match. CDR1 SGHNT and CDR2 YENEEA come from the germline V gene. The chain's CDR3 is CASSPKPSGVSYEQYF. The CDR3 nucleotides are TGTGCCAGCAGCCCTAAACCGAGCGGGGTCTCCTACGAGCAGTACTTC.

V usage is TRBV5-1 and J usage is TRBJ2-3, with 7 bases that match TRBD2. The CDR3 covers 15 residues. The V gene's germline CDR1 is SGHRS and CDR2 YFSETQ. J lost 0 bases, V lost 6 bases, and 7 bases had no gene match. The CDR3 DNA reads as TGCGCCAGCAAGCCACTAGCGACCAGCACAGATACGCAGTATTTT. It translates to CASKPLATSTDTQYF.

J is TRBJ2-7 and V is TRBV5-6; no firm D call. V gave up 1 base and J gave up 3 bases, with 8 bases separating them. The CDR3 runs to 13 residues. Germline CDR1 SGHDT, CDR2 YYEEEE. The CDR3 coding sequence is TGTGCCAGCAGCTTGTTTCCAAACTACGAGCAGTACTTC. Amino acid sequence: CASSLFPNYEQYF.